This T cell receptor beta chain was sequenced for a study of shared T cell receptors in the human thymus listed by TCRdb under 2021. Background for the entire study: The study examined how self-reactive, shared T-cell receptor alpha chains are generated in the human thymus.

Library generation was performed with the immunoSEQ multiplex PCR assay. TCRdb holds this immuneACCESS table with in-frame rearrangements only. Some clones are missing; in checked studies, unresolved V genes explain under half, and the rest has no known cause. Present in this sample are 500,000 to 550,000 clones, about 80% of which were seen just once. The biggest ten clones account for roughly 0.013% of the sample. This clone was counted a few times. Its recognized antigen is unknown. Per-nucleotide qualities are absent, and no much larger clonotype sits a single base away. From a lookup of the germline V gene, CDR1 and CDR2 are SQVTM and ANQGSEA. V and J are truncated by 3 bases and 1 base respectively, leaving an intervening sequence of 16 bases. The CDR3 has 16 amino acids, counting the end cysteine and phenylalanine. The CDR3 DNA has 48 bases and is translated from base 1. The same specimen was also included in a second study, on human thymus T cells. The second study's authors report: In Finland, the donors were immunologically healthy infants who were having open corrective cardiac surgery for congenital heart defects. Thymus tissue was obtained as surgical resects removed during corrective cardiac surgery. V and J gene segment usage appeared biased in both thymic and peripheral blood repertoires. The related research found that thymic TCR repertoires overlapped highly between unrelated individuals. The study characterized TCR alpha and beta repertoires from about 8 infant thymus samples and four related peripheral blood samples. Donor ages ranging from about 6 to 250 days were recorded, and about six male and a couple of female infants were included in the cohort. After being mechanically released from the tissue, thymocytes were kept at -70 degrees C in pellets of about 10-33 million cells. A QIAsymphony instrument was used to extract genomic DNA from the frozen cell pellets. TCRB and TCRAD loci were amplified from a standardized quantity of quality-controlled genomic DNA using the immunoSEQ multiplex PCR assay. The amplicons covered the V(D)J region and were long enough to include the CDR3 and to identify the V and J genes. The amplicons were sequenced on an Illumina platform via the commercial immunoSEQ service. Primer bias and sequencing errors were corrected using previously described methods, and TCRAD and TCRB definitions followed the IMGT database. Analysis of the repertoires was done with immunoSEQ Analyzer 3.0 and VDJTools and included basic statistics, V/J segment usage, diversity estimates, rarefaction and pairwise overlap. Diversity was estimated with Chao1, ChaoE, Efron-Thisted, Shannon and inverse Simpson indices, and also on datasets down-sampled to the smallest sample. Repertoire overlap was determined by strict matching of CDR3 nucleotide sequence, V gene and J gene, and Jaccard-based multidimensional scaling clustering was applied. On average, thymus samples yielded about 810,000 unique TCRB clonotypes, whereas blood samples yielded 65,000 to 100,000.

The receptor comes from a boy in the first two years of life with a congenital heart defect. Donor details come from another sample of the same person, matched by shared clones. The sequenced sample was thymocytes. This chain is built from TRBV29-1 and TRBJ2-4; TRBD2 is a weak D gene call, 5 bases matching. In nucleotide form, the sequence is TGCAGCGTTGAGCTTGAGAGGGCAGTCGCCAAAAACATTCAGTACTTC. The resulting protein is CSVELERAVAKNIQYF.